These 3 T cell receptor beta chains were sequenced from one sample in a study of shared clonotypes between healthy human individuals. The method was immunoSEQ multiplex PCR; TCRdb's version includes in-frame clones alone and lacks a portion of them. The table lists over 2,000,000 clones, 93% of them singletons. CD45RO-negative CD8 cells positively selected for CCR7 made up the naive population, which excluded terminally differentiated effector memory CD45RA+ cells. Material for sequencing was naive CD8+ T cells from PBMCs. The receptors here all came from a man younger than 35 in good health. Some clones in this sample may be carry-over from other donors' samples.

The chain employs TRBV7-8 and TRBJ2-1; 11 bases map to TRBD2. The CDR3 totals 16 residues. Germline-derived CDR1 and CDR2 are SGHVS and FQNEAQ. Trimming took 7 bases from V and 9 from J; bases not matched to a gene: 14. CDR3 residues: CASTHPTSGSRVEQFF. As DNA, the CDR3 is TGTGCCAGCACCCATCCCACTAGCGGGAGTCGTGTTGAGCAGTTCTTC.

V and J are TRBV5-6 and TRBJ1-1; 7 nucleotides align to TRBD1. CDR3 length equals 15 residues. V shed 4 bases and J 0 bases; nucleotides not matched to a gene: 6. Germline assignment: CDR1 SGHDT and CDR2 YYEEEE. CDR3 protein: CASSLGTVMNTEAFF. The DNA of the CDR3 is TGTGCCAGCAGCCTGGGGACAGTCATGAACACTGAAGCTTTCTTT.

The genes are TRBV27 and TRBJ2-5; the D is unclear. Germline V gene lookup returns CDR1 MNHEY and CDR2 SMNVEV (reference sequence). The CDR3 loop spans 13 amino acids. The germline V and J ends were trimmed by 0 bases and 6 bases, with 8 bases remaining between them. CDR3 sequence (DNA): TGTGCCAGCAGTTTATCATATCCCAAGACCCAGTACTTC. This encodes CASSLSYPKTQYF.